This T cell receptor beta chain was identified during a study of beta chain features in type 1 diabetes (dated 2018 in TCRdb). For context, the study as a whole: Mean age, gender distribution, total cell number and subset yield did not differ between patients and healthy donors. A total of 107,917,701 sorted cells were examined across all samples, and a strong correlation was observed between cell number per subset and RNA yield. In the study, TCRB repertoires of sorted circulating CD4+ T cell subsets from recently diagnosed type 1 diabetes patients were compared with those of matched healthy donors. Regulatory and stem cell-like memory subsets were obtained from only 8 patients and roughly 8 healthy donors, while naive and central memory subsets were obtained from all 30 or so donors.

Inclusive of the bounding cysteine and phenylalanine, the CDR3 is 14 residues long. The CDR3 DNA has 42 bases and is translated from base 1. The germline V gene (reference sequence) supplies CDR1 SEHNR and CDR2 FQNEAQ. V trim: 4 bases; J trim: 2 bases; unmatched bases: 2. The entire isolated RNA was reverse transcribed using the High Capacity cDNA Reverse Transcription Kit, and thus expressed TCRB transcripts were sequenced. Naive, central memory and regulatory T cell samples underwent deep immunoSEQ sequencing, averaging around 4 million total reads per sample. Sorted cells were lysed in RLT buffer and RNA was extracted with DNase-treated RNeasy Micro or Mini kits, depending on cell number. To prevent cross-contamination, every cell subset was processed on its own, while patient and healthy donor samples were processed together. TCRB sequences were amplified from cDNA with the immunoSEQ multiplex PCR, producing 87-bp fragments spanning the CDR3 region. The amplicons were sequenced using the Illumina HiSeq platform. The source study handled its data this way. Synthetic template baselines were used to correct PCR bias computationally, reads within Hamming distance 2 were collapsed, and singletons that could not be merged were discarded. By aligning reads against IMGT, V, D and J genes, CDR3 length, and insertions or deletions at six rearrangement sites were assigned. Clonotype counts were normalized to sorted cell number within each subset before computing true diversity and Gini coefficients with the tcR R package. Repertoire sharing was quantified using the overlap coefficient calculated on TCRB nucleotide sequences. Out-of-frame TCRB sequences from naive cells were analyzed as a proxy for the pre-selection repertoire. TCRdb provides this immuneACCESS table in a form limited to in-frame rearrangements. Some clones are lacking; in checked studies, under half of them reflect an unresolved V gene, and why the rest are absent is not known. That table is the source of V, J and clone size, and D and trimming were worked out from the DNA. This sample lists over 500,000 clones; roughly 15% were detected once. The ten largest clones add up to 0.07% to 0.095% of the sample.

This clone was counted between two and nine times. What antigen it recognizes has not been identified. Qualities for individual bases were not recorded, and no much larger clone is one base off. This sample also contains other DNA sequences that code for the same CDR3. Each donor gave one peripheral blood draw, averaging roughly 0.11 L, which was collected into heparinised tubes. A BD FACSAria II and a panel including CD45RO, CCR7, CD25, CD127, CD95 and CD27 were used to sort naive, central memory, regulatory and stem cell-like memory CD4+ T cells. All sorted populations exceeded 95% purity. Right away, PBMCs were isolated by Lymphoprep density gradient centrifugation and were stained directly, with no culture step. So that batch effects would be minimized, each experiment stained and sorted samples in pairs, pairing one healthy donor with one patient. Overall study results and their limits: At VDJ recombination sites, patients with type 1 diabetes made fewer insertions and deleted more nucleotides, a pattern implying thymic rearrangement abnormalities. Only small numbers of individuals were included in the HLA sub-analyses, which left unresolved whether HLA type had any influence on TCRB rearrangement. Because cDNA was sequenced instead of genomic DNA, highly expressing activated cells could be over-represented, though the groups showed no difference in activation or CD3 levels. The naive, central memory and regulatory TCRB repertoires appeared to resemble one another more closely among patients than among healthy donors. Shorter templates might be favored by PCR, yet because patient and control samples were amplified and corrected together, any such skew would affect both groups equally. A moderate but significant shortening of TCRB CDR3 length was observed in type 1 diabetes patients in all four CD4+ subsets.

This TCR was recovered from a man aged 18 to 30 in good health. The chain couples TRBV7-9 to TRBJ1-5; 7 junctional bases match TRBD1. The sample consisted of naive CD4+ T cells from blood. Interpreted using the paper, the cell subset or site label stands for: true naive CD4+ T cells. The CDR3 here reads CASSSGTGNQPQHF. The nucleotides read TGTGCCAGCAGCTCCGGGACAGGCAATCAGCCCCAGCATTTT.